The sequence of this TCR beta chain was determined in a study of T cell responses to AZD1222 COVID-19 vaccine. Deletions cut 4 bases from V and 2 bases from J, with 8 bases between. The CDR3 covers 13 residues. Data came from immunoSEQ multiplex PCR; TCRdb stores just in-frame clones and leaves some out. Counted here are about 110,000 clones, roughly 90% occurring once; the ten biggest clones make up about 3%. Study-wide findings and caveats: Baseline seropositivity occurred in only a handful of AZD1222 recipients. The study found vaccine-associated CD4 TCRs spanning spike, dominant at 160-218 and 743-854. Researchers took repertoire samples only after the peak T cell response had come. Donors in the cohort were predominantly white British and more often female, and clonal diversity was possibly underestimated.

On this clone: Its target is unknown.

The sequencing used peripheral blood, collected on day 0 of MenACWY control vaccination. This sequence originates from an adult in good health. V is TRBV12-3 or TRBV12-4 and J is TRBJ1-1, with D perhaps matching TRBD1 (6 bases). The CDR3 here is CASSSGGNTEAFF. The CDR3 nucleotides are TGTGCCAGCAGTTCCGGGGGCAACACTGAAGCTTTCTTT.